The following is a TCR beta chain sequence with its context. The V gene's germline CDR1 is LNHDA and CDR2 SQIVND (reference sequence). CDR3 length equals 16 residues. Trimming cost V 6 bases and J 0 bases; bases outside gene matches: 5. In the source study's methods: Estimated nucleated cell counts came from reference gene primer amplification. The assay was immunoSEQ multiplex PCR, and TCRdb's table has in-frame clones only and misses some. That table is the source of V, J and clone size, and D and trimming were worked out from the DNA. The sample gives about 270,000 clones, around nine tenths of which show up once; about 8.7% is in the top ten. These data are taken from a study of blood T cell repertoires in COVID-19. Overall study: Samples taken during acute and convalescent COVID-19 were collected in the United States, Italy and Spain. T cells, B-cell-depleted T cells, or PBMCs supplied cDNA or gDNA.

The chain employs TRBV19 and TRBJ1-6; 7 bases are shared with TRBD1. The sample consisted of peripheral blood. The source is a man between 40 and 49 years old with active or convalescent COVID-19. CDR3 residues: CASSGQDSSYNSPLHF. The CDR3 region has the DNA TGTGCCAGTAGCGGACAGGACAGCTCCTATAATTCACCCCTCCACTTT.